This paragraph reports one T cell receptor beta chain. The sample comes from a study of blood T cell repertoires in COVID-19. Overall study context: From the United States, Italy and Spain came samples of acute and convalescent COVID-19. In each case, the material was cDNA or gDNA derived from T cells, B-cell-depleted T cells, or PBMCs.

In the authors' methods: Reference gene primer amplification gave nucleated cell count estimates. Some clones are missing from TCRdb's copy, which holds only in-frame ones; the method was immunoSEQ multiplex PCR. V and J calls plus clone size are reproduced from that table; the DNA served to infer D and trimming. The sample shows 200,000 to 250,000 clones, roughly 88% of them seen only once. The germline gives CDR1 LNHDA, CDR2 SQIVND (reference sequence). V was clipped by 6 bases and J by 5 bases, with 10 bases between them. The CDR3 covers 13 residues. V usage is TRBV19 and J usage is TRBJ1-4, with a tentative D call TRBD1 (5 bases). The sequencing sample was made of peripheral blood. The TCR comes from a woman aged 40 to 50 who had recovered from COVID-19. DNA of the CDR3: TGTGCCAGTAGGCCCGGGGGGAATGAAAAACTGTTTTTT. As protein: CASRPGGNEKLFF.